These T cell receptor beta chains were read from a single sample in a study of T cells in Graves' hyperthyroidism and ophthalmopathy. TCRdb ran MiXCR on the multiplex PCR reads and lists one entry per CDR3 protein. Of nearly 750,000 distinct CDR3 sequences listed, approximately 40% are singletons. Sequencing was done on a sample of blood. The receptor source for this set is a woman in her forties with Graves' hyperthyroidism. Each CDR3 is given with its conserved first and last residue. Fields, in order: V gene, J gene, D gene, clone size, CDR3 DNA, CDR3 protein. D genes are given only for firm matches. Some rows have no size entry. The others give once, few or many, or a class for an expanded clone.

V gene: TRBV12-3/TRBV12-4
J gene: TRBJ1-2
D gene: NA
clone size: many
CDR3 DNA: TGTGCCAGCAGACCTGATCTCAGTCCCTATGGCTACACCTTC
CDR3 protein: CASRPDLSPYGYTF

V gene: TRBV9
J gene: TRBJ2-7
D gene: NA
clone size: few
CDR3 DNA: TGTGCCAGCAGCGTAGACGAAAGCCCCTACGAGCAGTACTTC
CDR3 protein: CASSVDESPYEQYF

V gene: TRBV11-2
J gene: TRBJ1-2
D gene: NA
clone size: many
CDR3 DNA: TGTGCCAGCAGCTTATTCGACGGGGGGCATGGCTACACCTTC
CDR3 protein: CASSLFDGGHGYTF

V gene: TRBV11-2
J gene: TRBJ1-2
D gene: NA
clone size: NA
CDR3 DNA: TGTGCCAGCAGCTTATCGGACGCAAACTATGGCTACACCTTC
CDR3 protein: CASSLSDANYGYTF

V gene: TRBV11-2
J gene: TRBJ1-5
D gene: NA
clone size: NA
CDR3 DNA: TGTGCCAGCAGCGAAGATTCGAGTCAGCCCCAGCATTTT
CDR3 protein: CASSEDSSQPQHF

V gene: TRBV20-1
J gene: TRBJ1-5
D gene: TRBD1
clone size: many
CDR3 DNA: TGCAGTGCTAGCGACAGGGGAGATCAGCCCCAGCATTTT
CDR3 protein: CSASDRGDQPQHF

V gene: TRBV20-1
J gene: TRBJ2-1
D gene: NA
clone size: NA
CDR3 DNA: TGCAGTGCTGGGGGGGCGTTCTACAATGAGCAGTTCTTC
CDR3 protein: CSAGGAFYNEQFF

V gene: TRBV7-8
J gene: TRBJ1-6
D gene: NA
clone size: NA
CDR3 DNA: TGTGCCAGCAGCCCGGGGACGGGCGCCTATAATTCACCCCTCCACTTT
CDR3 protein: CASSPGTGAYNSPLHF

V gene: TRBV6-5
J gene: TRBJ2-7
D gene: NA
clone size: NA
CDR3 DNA: TGTGCCAGCAGTTCATTTGAAACCTACGAGCAGTACTTC
CDR3 protein: CASSSFETYEQYF

V gene: TRBV24-1
J gene: TRBJ1-2
D gene: NA
clone size: many
CDR3 DNA: TGTGCCACCAGTGACCGGACGGACAGTGTTGGCTACACCTTC
CDR3 protein: CATSDRTDSVGYTF

V gene: TRBV20-1
J gene: TRBJ2-2
D gene: TRBD1
clone size: few
CDR3 DNA: TGCAGTGCTCCATCTGGACAGGGAGACACCGGGGAGCTGTTTTTT
CDR3 protein: CSAPSGQGDTGELFF

V gene: TRBV20-1
J gene: TRBJ2-2
D gene: TRBD1
clone size: NA
CDR3 DNA: TGCAGTGCTAGACCGGGGGGGACAGGGGGGGCCGGGGAGCTGTTTTTT
CDR3 protein: CSARPGGTGGAGELFF

V gene: TRBV7-2
J gene: TRBJ1-5
D gene: NA
clone size: NA
CDR3 DNA: TGTGCCAGCAGTTACCCAGAAAATGACACAGGTCGCTATCAGCCCCAGCATTTT
CDR3 protein: CASSYPENDTGRYQPQHF

V gene: TRBV29-1
J gene: TRBJ2-7
D gene: TRBD2
clone size: NA
CDR3 DNA: TGCAGCGGCAAGGGGCGGGAGGCCCCCTACGAGCAGTACTTC
CDR3 protein: CSGKGREAPYEQYF

V gene: TRBV6-1
J gene: TRBJ2-2
D gene: NA
clone size: NA
CDR3 DNA: TGTGCCAGCAGTAGCAAGAACACCGGGGAGCTGTTTTTT
CDR3 protein: CASSSKNTGELFF

V gene: TRBV19
J gene: TRBJ2-7
D gene: TRBD1
clone size: NA
CDR3 DNA: TGTGCCAGTAGTATGGAAGGGGGCGGGCAGGTTTACGAGCAGTACTTC
CDR3 protein: CASSMEGGGQVYEQYF

V gene: TRBV7-2
J gene: TRBJ1-1
D gene: NA
clone size: few
CDR3 DNA: TGTGCCAGCAGCCGATATTCGTGGAACACTGAAGCTTTCTTT
CDR3 protein: CASSRYSWNTEAFF

V gene: TRBV5-1
J gene: TRBJ2-2
D gene: TRBD1
clone size: NA
CDR3 DNA: TGCGCCAGCAGCCACCGGGACAGGGGGCTGGCCGGGGAGCTGTTTTTT
CDR3 protein: CASSHRDRGLAGELFF

V gene: TRBV10-3
J gene: TRBJ2-5
D gene: TRBD1
clone size: many
CDR3 DNA: TGTGCCACCAAAGACAGGGTTGGTCAAGAGACCCAGTACTTC
CDR3 protein: CATKDRVGQETQYF

V gene: TRBV24-1
J gene: TRBJ1-2
D gene: TRBD1
clone size: many
CDR3 DNA: TGTGCCACCAGTGACCATGGACAGGGCTTGGGCTACACCTTC
CDR3 protein: CATSDHGQGLGYTF

V gene: TRBV12-3/TRBV12-4
J gene: TRBJ1-6
D gene: NA
clone size: many
CDR3 DNA: TGTGCCAGCAGTCCCGAAGGGGCACTTAATTCACCCCTCCACTTT
CDR3 protein: CASSPEGALNSPLHF

V gene: TRBV4-3
J gene: TRBJ2-7
D gene: TRBD1
clone size: NA
CDR3 DNA: TGCGCCAGCAGCCGAGTAAGGGACAGCTACGAGCAGTACTTC
CDR3 protein: CASSRVRDSYEQYF

V gene: TRBV7-2
J gene: TRBJ1-5
D gene: NA
clone size: many
CDR3 DNA: TGTGCCAGCAGCTACATACAGGATAGCAATCAGCCCCAGCATTTT
CDR3 protein: CASSYIQDSNQPQHF

V gene: TRBV29-1
J gene: TRBJ1-3
D gene: NA
clone size: many
CDR3 DNA: TGCAGCGCCAAACAGGATGCTGGAAACACCATATATTTT
CDR3 protein: CSAKQDAGNTIYF

V gene: TRBV7-8
J gene: TRBJ1-2
D gene: NA
clone size: many
CDR3 DNA: TGTGCCAGCAGCTTAGCAGGGTCACTCCTACTCTATGGCTACACCTTC
CDR3 protein: CASSLAGSLLLYGYTF

V gene: TRBV7-2
J gene: TRBJ2-7
D gene: TRBD1
clone size: many
CDR3 DNA: TGTGCCAGCAGCTCTAGGGGGCATTCCTCCTACGAGCAGTACTTC
CDR3 protein: CASSSRGHSSYEQYF

V gene: TRBV7-9
J gene: TRBJ2-7
D gene: NA
clone size: many
CDR3 DNA: TGTGCCAGCAGCTCCCCTGGAGAGTCGTATAAGGAGCAGTACTTC
CDR3 protein: CASSSPGESYKEQYF

V gene: TRBV2
J gene: TRBJ2-7
D gene: NA
clone size: NA
CDR3 DNA: TGTGCCAGCAGTGAAAATGGGGTTAGCTCCCACGAGCAGTACTTC
CDR3 protein: CASSENGVSSHEQYF

V gene: TRBV19
J gene: TRBJ2-7
D gene: TRBD1
clone size: NA
CDR3 DNA: TGTGCCAGTAGTTTCGGACAGGGGGAGTTATACGAGCAGTACTTC
CDR3 protein: CASSFGQGELYEQYF

V gene: TRBV14
J gene: TRBJ2-2
D gene: NA
clone size: few
CDR3 DNA: TGTGCCAGCAGCCAAGTGGGTCTCCTAGGTGCCATGTTGCCCGGGGAGCTGTTTTTT
CDR3 protein: CASSQVGLLGAMLPGELFF

V gene: TRBV7-9
J gene: TRBJ1-4
D gene: NA
clone size: NA
CDR3 DNA: TGTGCCAGCAGCTCGCCGCCCAGGGAACCAACTAATGAAAAACTGTTTTTT
CDR3 protein: CASSSPPREPTNEKLFF

V gene: TRBV12-3/TRBV12-4
J gene: TRBJ1-1
D gene: TRBD1
clone size: few
CDR3 DNA: TGTGCCAGCAACAACCAGGGGGGCTGGACTGAAGCTTTCTTT
CDR3 protein: CASNNQGGWTEAFF

V gene: TRBV19
J gene: TRBJ1-5
D gene: TRBD1
clone size: many
CDR3 DNA: TGTGCCAGTAGGGCAGGGGGTATTCGCAATCAGCCCCAGCATTTT
CDR3 protein: CASRAGGIRNQPQHF

V gene: TRBV9
J gene: TRBJ2-5
D gene: TRBD1
clone size: few
CDR3 DNA: TGTGCCAGCAGCGGAGGGACAGATCAAGAGACCCAGTACTTC
CDR3 protein: CASSGGTDQETQYF

V gene: TRBV7-2
J gene: TRBJ2-5
D gene: NA
clone size: many
CDR3 DNA: TGTGCCAGCAGCTTATCCGCCAGGGCGGAGACCCAGTACTTC
CDR3 protein: CASSLSARAETQYF

V gene: TRBV11-2
J gene: TRBJ2-7
D gene: TRBD2
clone size: once
CDR3 DNA: TGTGCCAGCAGCTCCCAGAGCGGGAGCTCCTACGAGCAGTACTTC
CDR3 protein: CASSSQSGSSYEQYF

V gene: TRBV7-2
J gene: TRBJ2-7
D gene: TRBD2
clone size: few
CDR3 DNA: TGTGCCAGCAGCTTGCGACTAGCGGGAGGTAACTACGAGCAGTACTTC
CDR3 protein: CASSLRLAGGNYEQYF

V gene: TRBV6-6
J gene: TRBJ1-1
D gene: NA
clone size: NA
CDR3 DNA: TGTGCCAGCAGTCCCCTGGTCCTACGGAAGTACACTGAAGCTTTCTTT
CDR3 protein: CASSPLVLRKYTEAFF

V gene: TRBV24-1
J gene: TRBJ1-1
D gene: NA
clone size: NA
CDR3 DNA: TGTGCCACCAGTGGTATAGGTGGGGAAGAAGCTTTCTTT
CDR3 protein: CATSGIGGEEAFF

V gene: TRBV7-9
J gene: TRBJ2-7
D gene: TRBD2
clone size: NA
CDR3 DNA: TGTGCCAGCAGCTTAGAACCTAGCGGGGGGTCCTACGAGCAGTACTTC
CDR3 protein: CASSLEPSGGSYEQYF

V gene: TRBV7-2
J gene: TRBJ1-5
D gene: TRBD1
clone size: NA
CDR3 DNA: TGTGCCAGCAGCCAAGACGGGACAGGGGTGGGTCAGCCCCAGCATTTT
CDR3 protein: CASSQDGTGVGQPQHF

V gene: TRBV6-1
J gene: TRBJ2-7
D gene: TRBD2
clone size: once
CDR3 DNA: TGTGCCAGCAGGCTCCGGGGGGACTACGAGCAGTACTTC
CDR3 protein: CASRLRGDYEQYF

V gene: TRBV7-7
J gene: TRBJ2-7
D gene: NA
clone size: many
CDR3 DNA: TGTGCTAGCAGCAATGGGAGGGAGCAGTACTTC
CDR3 protein: CASSNGREQYF

V gene: TRBV19
J gene: TRBJ2-5
D gene: NA
clone size: NA
CDR3 DNA: TGTGCCAGTAGTATAGGCGACGTGGAGACCCAGTACTTC
CDR3 protein: CASSIGDVETQYF

V gene: TRBV4-1
J gene: TRBJ2-7
D gene: NA
clone size: NA
CDR3 DNA: TGTGCCAGCAGCCAGGCTACAGGGAAGGGCGAGCAGTGCTTC
CDR3 protein: CASSQATGKGEQCF